The rows below give T cell receptor beta chains drawn from one sample of a study of control samples from healthy donors and cancer patients. Assay: immunoSEQ multiplex PCR; the TCRdb copy retains only in-frame clones and omits some. The table records 120,000 or so clones, 80% to 95% of them present only once. The sample comprised blood. The receptors were sampled from a man between 18 and 35 years old in good health. Each CDR3 is given with its conserved first and last residue. The D gene is left open where the match is weak. Size tells how often a clone was seen (once, few, many) or the class of an expanded clone, and some rows leave it out.

j_gene: TRBJ2-6
abundance: NA
d_gene: NA
v_gene: TRBV4-3
CDR3aa: CASSHATQGAAGANVLTF
CDR3nt: TGCGCCAGCAGCCACGCGACACAGGGAGCGGCTGGGGCCAACGTCCTGACTTTC

j_gene: TRBJ1-5
abundance: NA
d_gene: NA
v_gene: TRBV4-1
CDR3aa: CASSQPGDSNQPQHF
CDR3nt: TGCGCCAGCAGCCAACCCGGGGATAGCAATCAGCCCCAGCATTTT

j_gene: TRBJ2-2
abundance: NA
d_gene: NA
v_gene: TRBV6-5
CDR3aa: CASRYLNTGELFF
CDR3nt: TGTGCCAGCCGTTACCTGAACACCGGGGAGCTGTTTTTT

j_gene: TRBJ2-2
abundance: few
d_gene: TRBD2
v_gene: TRBV12-5
CDR3aa: CASGLALLAGGNTGELFF
CDR3nt: TGTGCTAGTGGTTTGGCCCTGCTAGCGGGGGGGAACACCGGGGAGCTGTTTTTT

j_gene: TRBJ2-7
abundance: NA
d_gene: NA
v_gene: TRBV28
CDR3aa: CASSLPTPYEQYF
CDR3nt: TGTGCCAGCAGTTTACCGACGCCCTACGAGCAGTACTTC

j_gene: TRBJ2-1
abundance: NA
d_gene: TRBD1
v_gene: TRBV7-3
CDR3aa: CASSQEKTGGAGNEQFF
CDR3nt: TGTGCCAGCAGCCAGGAAAAGACAGGGGGCGCGGGTAATGAGCAGTTCTTC

j_gene: TRBJ1-2
abundance: NA
d_gene: TRBD1
v_gene: TRBV7-2
CDR3aa: CASSLGQTGDYGYTF
CDR3nt: TGTGCCAGCAGCTTAGGACAGACAGGGGACTATGGCTACACCTTC

j_gene: TRBJ1-5
abundance: NA
d_gene: NA
v_gene: TRBV2
CDR3aa: CASSEQEVPLNQPQHF
CDR3nt: TGTGCCAGCAGTGAACAGGAGGTCCCACTCAATCAGCCCCAGCATTTT

j_gene: TRBJ1-5
abundance: NA
d_gene: NA
v_gene: TRBV28
CDR3aa: CASSLGGIQPQHF
CDR3nt: TGTGCCAGCAGTTTAGGAGGGATTCAGCCCCAGCATTTT

j_gene: TRBJ2-5
abundance: NA
d_gene: NA
v_gene: TRBV28
CDR3aa: CASMDPLIWETQYF
CDR3nt: TGTGCCAGCATGGACCCCTTGATTTGGGAGACCCAGTACTTC

j_gene: TRBJ1-2
abundance: NA
d_gene: NA
v_gene: TRBV7-8
CDR3aa: CASSLGLNYGYTF
CDR3nt: TGTGCCAGCAGCTTAGGACTCAACTATGGCTACACCTTC

j_gene: TRBJ2-2
abundance: NA
d_gene: TRBD2
v_gene: TRBV7-6
CDR3aa: CASSYPGLAGGLTTGELFF
CDR3nt: TGTGCCAGCAGCTATCCGGGACTAGCGGGGGGTTTAACCACCGGGGAGCTGTTTTTT

j_gene: TRBJ2-7
abundance: NA
d_gene: TRBD2
v_gene: TRBV7-9
CDR3aa: CASSPLSGGHEQYF
CDR3nt: TGTGCCAGCAGCCCACTCAGCGGGGGACACGAGCAGTACTTC

j_gene: TRBJ2-1
abundance: NA
d_gene: TRBD1
v_gene: TRBV7-2
CDR3aa: CASSRPGQGIYEQFF
CDR3nt: TGTGCCAGCAGTCGACCGGGACAGGGGATCTATGAGCAGTTCTTC

j_gene: TRBJ2-3
abundance: NA
d_gene: TRBD2
v_gene: TRBV3-1/TRBV3-2
CDR3aa: CASSQDLSGGAGVTQYF
CDR3nt: TGTGCCAGCAGCCAAGATCTGAGCGGGGGGGCGGGAGTTACGCAGTATTTT

j_gene: TRBJ2-1
abundance: NA
d_gene: TRBD2
v_gene: TRBV6-6
CDR3aa: CASSRLAGYNEQFF
CDR3nt: TGTGCCAGCAGCCGACTAGCGGGATACAATGAGCAGTTCTTC

j_gene: TRBJ2-2
abundance: NA
d_gene: NA
v_gene: TRBV5-4
CDR3aa: CASSLARGLGTGELFF
CDR3nt: TGTGCCAGCAGCTTGGCCCGGGGGTTAGGGACCGGGGAGCTGTTTTTT

j_gene: TRBJ2-2
abundance: NA
d_gene: NA
v_gene: TRBV7-2
CDR3aa: CASSLRRGTGELFF
CDR3nt: TGTGCCAGCAGCTTAAGGAGGGGCACCGGGGAGCTGTTTTTT

j_gene: TRBJ2-5
abundance: NA
d_gene: NA
v_gene: TRBV5-6
CDR3aa: CASSEGGGETQYF
CDR3nt: TGTGCCAGCAGTGAGGGGGGCGGGGAGACCCAGTACTTC

j_gene: TRBJ1-1
abundance: NA
d_gene: TRBD1
v_gene: TRBV6-5
CDR3aa: CASRRQGGTEAFF
CDR3nt: TGTGCCAGCAGAAGACAGGGGGGCACTGAAGCTTTCTTT

j_gene: TRBJ1-3
abundance: NA
d_gene: NA
v_gene: TRBV7-9
CDR3aa: CASSQPGKGNTIYF
CDR3nt: TGTGCCAGCAGCCAGCCGGGGAAAGGAAACACCATATATTTT

j_gene: TRBJ2-1
abundance: NA
d_gene: NA
v_gene: TRBV9
CDR3aa: CASSGGVVSAYNEQFF
CDR3nt: TGTGCCAGCAGCGGGGGCGTAGTTTCTGCCTACAATGAGCAGTTCTTC

j_gene: TRBJ2-2
abundance: NA
d_gene: NA
v_gene: TRBV19
CDR3aa: CASRIKNPGELFF
CDR3nt: TGTGCCAGTAGAATTAAGAATCCCGGGGAGCTGTTTTTT

j_gene: TRBJ2-2
abundance: NA
d_gene: NA
v_gene: TRBV6-1
CDR3aa: CASSEAGDTGELFF
CDR3nt: TGTGCCAGCAGTGAAGCAGGGGACACCGGGGAGCTGTTTTTT

j_gene: TRBJ2-3
abundance: NA
d_gene: TRBD2
v_gene: TRBV10-1
CDR3aa: CASSPSHGGGNTDTQYF
CDR3nt: TGCGCCAGCTCACCCAGCCATGGCGGGGGAAACACAGATACGCAGTATTTT

j_gene: TRBJ1-5
abundance: NA
d_gene: NA
v_gene: TRBV19
CDR3aa: CASSIDTYNQPQHF
CDR3nt: TGTGCCAGTAGTATAGACACATACAATCAGCCCCAGCATTTT

j_gene: TRBJ1-6
abundance: once
d_gene: NA
v_gene: TRBV4-1
CDR3aa: CASSQGARSPLHF
CDR3nt: TGCGCCAGCAGCCAGGGGGCGCGGTCACCCCTCCACTTT

j_gene: TRBJ1-1
abundance: NA
d_gene: NA
v_gene: TRBV9
CDR3aa: CASSAGRMGTEAFF
CDR3nt: TGTGCCAGCAGCGCGGGGCGGATGGGAACTGAAGCTTTCTTT

j_gene: TRBJ1-5
abundance: NA
d_gene: TRBD1
v_gene: TRBV19
CDR3aa: CASSIDPGTGFQPQHF
CDR3nt: TGTGCCAGTAGTATAGATCCCGGGACAGGGTTTCAGCCCCAGCATTTT

j_gene: TRBJ2-3
abundance: few
d_gene: NA
v_gene: TRBV7-2
CDR3aa: CASSLVAGSPADTQYF
CDR3nt: TGTGCCAGCAGCTTAGTGGCGGGGAGCCCGGCGGATACGCAGTATTTT

j_gene: TRBJ2-1
abundance: NA
d_gene: NA
v_gene: TRBV27
CDR3aa: CASSFFGRGANEQFF
CDR3nt: TGTGCCAGCAGTTTTTTCGGGCGGGGTGCCAATGAGCAGTTCTTC

j_gene: TRBJ1-2
abundance: NA
d_gene: NA
v_gene: TRBV6-5
CDR3aa: CASLREGGYTF
CDR3nt: TGTGCCAGCCTTAGGGAGGGTGGCTACACCTTC

j_gene: TRBJ2-3
abundance: NA
d_gene: NA
v_gene: TRBV5-6
CDR3aa: CASSLALDIGTDTQYF
CDR3nt: TGTGCCAGCAGCTTAGCTCTCGACATTGGCACAGATACGCAGTATTTT

j_gene: TRBJ2-1
abundance: NA
d_gene: NA
v_gene: TRBV6-2/TRBV6-3
CDR3aa: CASSYPLNEQFF
CDR3nt: TGTGCCAGCAGTTACCCCCTCAATGAGCAGTTCTTC

j_gene: TRBJ1-2
abundance: NA
d_gene: NA
v_gene: TRBV19
CDR3aa: CASSPSRNSNYGYTF
CDR3nt: TGTGCCAGTAGCCCCTCAAGGAACTCTAACTATGGCTACACCTTC

j_gene: TRBJ2-1
abundance: few
d_gene: NA
v_gene: TRBV5-1
CDR3aa: CASSKELAQMEFF
CDR3nt: TGCGCCAGCAGCAAGGAACTCGCACAAATGGAGTTCTTC

j_gene: TRBJ1-2
abundance: NA
d_gene: NA
v_gene: TRBV7-8
CDR3aa: CASSSSAGRNYGYTF
CDR3nt: TGTGCCAGCAGCTCCTCCGCAGGGCGTAACTATGGCTACACCTTC

j_gene: TRBJ1-5
abundance: NA
d_gene: TRBD1
v_gene: TRBV19
CDR3aa: CASSYRGDLGQPQHF
CDR3nt: TGTGCCAGTAGTTACAGGGGAGACTTGGGTCAGCCCCAGCATTTT

j_gene: TRBJ2-7
abundance: NA
d_gene: NA
v_gene: TRBV6-5
CDR3aa: CASRSTGTRYEQYF
CDR3nt: TGTGCCAGCAGATCAACCGGGACAAGATACGAGCAGTACTTC

j_gene: TRBJ2-2
abundance: NA
d_gene: NA
v_gene: TRBV3-1/TRBV3-2
CDR3aa: CASSLGGQGPTGELFF
CDR3nt: TGTGCCAGCAGCCTAGGTGGTCAGGGACCCACCGGGGAGCTGTTTTTT

j_gene: TRBJ1-1
abundance: NA
d_gene: TRBD1
v_gene: TRBV24-1
CDR3aa: CATSGQGNTEAFF
CDR3nt: TGTGCCACCAGTGGACAGGGGAACACTGAAGCTTTCTTT